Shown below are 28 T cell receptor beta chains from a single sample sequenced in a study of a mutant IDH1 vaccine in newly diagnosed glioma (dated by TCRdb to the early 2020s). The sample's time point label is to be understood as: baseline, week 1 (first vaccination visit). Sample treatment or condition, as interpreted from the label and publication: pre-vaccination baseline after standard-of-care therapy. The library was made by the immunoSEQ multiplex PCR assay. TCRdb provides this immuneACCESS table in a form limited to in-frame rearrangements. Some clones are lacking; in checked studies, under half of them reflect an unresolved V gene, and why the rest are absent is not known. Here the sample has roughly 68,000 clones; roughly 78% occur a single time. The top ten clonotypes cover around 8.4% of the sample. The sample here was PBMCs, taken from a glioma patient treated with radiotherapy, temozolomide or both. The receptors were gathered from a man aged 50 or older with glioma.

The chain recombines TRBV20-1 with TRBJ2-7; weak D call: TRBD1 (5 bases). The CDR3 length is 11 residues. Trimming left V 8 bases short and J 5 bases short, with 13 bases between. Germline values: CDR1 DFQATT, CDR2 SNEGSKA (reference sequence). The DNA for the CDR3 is TGCAGTCAACAGGATATCCACGAGCAGTACTTC. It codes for CSQQDIHEQYF.

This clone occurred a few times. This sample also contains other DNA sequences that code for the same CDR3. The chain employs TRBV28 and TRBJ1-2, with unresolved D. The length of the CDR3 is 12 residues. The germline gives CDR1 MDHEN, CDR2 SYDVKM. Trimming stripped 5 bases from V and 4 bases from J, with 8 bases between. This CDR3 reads CASSRDVYGYTF. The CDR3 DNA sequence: TGTGCCAGCAGTCGCGATGTCTATGGCTACACCTTC.

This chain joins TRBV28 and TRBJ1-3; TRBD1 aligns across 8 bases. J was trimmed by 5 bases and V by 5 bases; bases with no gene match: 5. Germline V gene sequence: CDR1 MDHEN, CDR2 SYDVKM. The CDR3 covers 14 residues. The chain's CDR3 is CASSPGQGRNTIYF. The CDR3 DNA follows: TGTGCCAGCAGTCCCGGACAGGGAAGAAACACCATATATTTT.

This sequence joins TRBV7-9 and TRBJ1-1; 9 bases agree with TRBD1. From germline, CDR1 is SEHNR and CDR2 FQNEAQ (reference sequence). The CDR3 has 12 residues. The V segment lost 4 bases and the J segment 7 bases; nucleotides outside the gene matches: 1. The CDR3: CASSWDRDEAFF. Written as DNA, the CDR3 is TGTGCCAGCAGCTGGGACAGGGATGAAGCTTTCTTT.

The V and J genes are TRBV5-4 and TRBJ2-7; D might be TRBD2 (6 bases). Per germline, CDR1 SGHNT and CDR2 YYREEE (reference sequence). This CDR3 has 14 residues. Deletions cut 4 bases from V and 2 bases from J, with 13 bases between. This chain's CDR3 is CASSPGRNTYEQYF. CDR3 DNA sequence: TGTGCCAGCAGCCCTGGGAGGAATACCTACGAGCAGTACTTC.

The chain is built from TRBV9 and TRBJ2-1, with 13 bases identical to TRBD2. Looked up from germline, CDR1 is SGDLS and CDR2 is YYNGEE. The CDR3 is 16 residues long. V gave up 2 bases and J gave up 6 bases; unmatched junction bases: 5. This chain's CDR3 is CASSVRTSGGLNEQFF. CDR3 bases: TGTGCCAGCAGCGTTCGGACTAGCGGGGGCCTCAATGAGCAGTTCTTC. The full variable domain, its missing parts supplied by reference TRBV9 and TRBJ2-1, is DSGVTQTPKHLITATGQRVTLRCSPRSGDLSVYWYQQSLDQGLQFLIQYYNGEERAKGNILERFSAQQFPDLHSELNLSSLELGDSALYFCASSVRTSGGLNEQFFGPGTRLTVL.

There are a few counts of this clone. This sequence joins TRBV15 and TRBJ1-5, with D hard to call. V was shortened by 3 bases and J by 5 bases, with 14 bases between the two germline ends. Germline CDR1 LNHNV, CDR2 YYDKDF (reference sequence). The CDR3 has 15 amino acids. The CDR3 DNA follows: TGTGCCACCAGCAGTGATCCAGGTGCCCATCAGCCCCAGCATTTT. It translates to CATSSDPGAHQPQHF.

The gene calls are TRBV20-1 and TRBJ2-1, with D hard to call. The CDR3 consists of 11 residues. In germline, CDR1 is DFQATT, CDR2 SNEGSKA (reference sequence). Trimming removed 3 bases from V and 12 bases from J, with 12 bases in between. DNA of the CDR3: TGCAGTGCTAGCTATATGCGCGGGCAGTTCTTC. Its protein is CSASYMRGQFF.

As DNA, the CDR3 is TGCGCCAGCAGTGGCCGTACAGGGGGCAACGACGGGGAGCTGTTTTTT. Translated: CASSGRTGGNDGELFF. The chain recombines TRBV4-1 with TRBJ2-2; 9 nucleotides align to TRBD1. This CDR3 region has 16 residues. In germline, CDR1 is MGHRA, CDR2 YSYEKL. Losses at the gene ends were 6 bases for V and 7 bases for J; bases not matched to a gene: 12.

CDR3 DNA: TGTGCCAGCAGCTTAGGAAACAGGGGTGAGCAGTTCTTC. Translated: CASSLGNRGEQFF. V is TRBV11-2 and J is TRBJ2-1, with TRBD1 identical over 7 bases. The V gene end was trimmed by 1 base and the J gene end by 9 bases; junction bases not matched to a gene: 3. CDR3 length: 13 residues. Germline V CDR1 and CDR2: SGHAT, FQNNGV.

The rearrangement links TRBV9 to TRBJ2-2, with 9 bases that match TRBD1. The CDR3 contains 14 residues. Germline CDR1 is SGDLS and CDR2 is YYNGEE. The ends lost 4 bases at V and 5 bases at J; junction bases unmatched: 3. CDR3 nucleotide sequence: TGTGCCAGCAGCCGGGACAGGGTGACCGGGGAGCTGTTTTTT. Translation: CASSRDRVTGELFF. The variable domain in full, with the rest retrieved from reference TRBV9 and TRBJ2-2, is DSGVTQTPKHLITATGQRVTLRCSPRSGDLSVYWYQQSLDQGLQFLIQYYNGEERAKGNILERFSAQQFPDLHSELNLSSLELGDSALYFCASSRDRVTGELFFGEGSRLTVL.

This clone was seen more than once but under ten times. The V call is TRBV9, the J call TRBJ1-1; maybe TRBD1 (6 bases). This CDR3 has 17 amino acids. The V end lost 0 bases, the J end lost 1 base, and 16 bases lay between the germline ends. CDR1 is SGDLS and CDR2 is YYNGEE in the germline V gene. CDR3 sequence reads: CASSVATPGDSNTEAFF. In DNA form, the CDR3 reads TGTGCCAGCAGCGTAGCTACGCCAGGGGATTCGAACACTGAAGCTTTCTTT.

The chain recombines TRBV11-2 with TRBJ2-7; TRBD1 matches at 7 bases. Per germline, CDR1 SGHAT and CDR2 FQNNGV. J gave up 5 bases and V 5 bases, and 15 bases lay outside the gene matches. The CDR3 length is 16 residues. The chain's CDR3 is CASSKDAYRDSDEQYF. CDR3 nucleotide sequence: TGTGCCAGCAGCAAAGATGCGTACCGGGACAGCGACGAGCAGTACTTC.

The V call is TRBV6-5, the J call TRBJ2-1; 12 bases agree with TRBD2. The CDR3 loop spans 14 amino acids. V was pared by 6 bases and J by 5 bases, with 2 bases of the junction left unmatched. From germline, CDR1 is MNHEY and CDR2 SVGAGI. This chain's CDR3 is CASSRLAGDNEQFF. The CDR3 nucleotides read TGTGCCAGCAGCCGACTAGCGGGGGACAATGAGCAGTTCTTC.

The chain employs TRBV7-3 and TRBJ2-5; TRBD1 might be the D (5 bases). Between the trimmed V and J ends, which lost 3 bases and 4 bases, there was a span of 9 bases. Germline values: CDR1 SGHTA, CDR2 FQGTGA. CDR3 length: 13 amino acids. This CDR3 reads CASSLDIRETQYF. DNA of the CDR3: TGTGCCAGCAGCTTGGACATCCGAGAGACCCAGTACTTC.

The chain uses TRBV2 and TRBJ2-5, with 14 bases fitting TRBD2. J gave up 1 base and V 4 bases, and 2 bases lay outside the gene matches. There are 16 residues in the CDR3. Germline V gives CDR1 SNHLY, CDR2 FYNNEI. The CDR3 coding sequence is TGTGCCAGCAGTGGGACTAGCGGGGGGTTCCAAGAGACCCAGTACTTC. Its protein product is CASSGTSGGFQETQYF.

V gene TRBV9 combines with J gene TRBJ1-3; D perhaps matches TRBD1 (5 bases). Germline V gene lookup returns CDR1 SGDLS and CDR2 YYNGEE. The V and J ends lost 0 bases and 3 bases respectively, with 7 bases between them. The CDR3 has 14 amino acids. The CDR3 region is CASSVEGNGNTIYF. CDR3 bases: TGTGCCAGCAGCGTAGAGGGGAATGGAAACACCATATATTTT.

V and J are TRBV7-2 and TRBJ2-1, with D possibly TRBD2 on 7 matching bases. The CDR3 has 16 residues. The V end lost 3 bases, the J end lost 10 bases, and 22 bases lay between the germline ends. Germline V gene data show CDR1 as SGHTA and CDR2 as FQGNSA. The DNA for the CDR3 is TGTGCCAGCAGCTTCCTAGGGGGGACTACGTCCGTCGAGCAGTTCTTC. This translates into CASSFLGGTTSVEQFF.

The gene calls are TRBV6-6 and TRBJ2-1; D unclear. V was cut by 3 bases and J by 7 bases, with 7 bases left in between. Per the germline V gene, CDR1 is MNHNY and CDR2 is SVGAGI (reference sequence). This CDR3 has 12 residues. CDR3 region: CASSYGENEQFF. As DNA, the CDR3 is TGTGCCAGCAGTTATGGCGAAAATGAGCAGTTCTTC.

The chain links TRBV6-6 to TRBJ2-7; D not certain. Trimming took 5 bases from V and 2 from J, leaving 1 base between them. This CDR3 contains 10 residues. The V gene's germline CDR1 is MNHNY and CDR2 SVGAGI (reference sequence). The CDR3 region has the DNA TGTGCCAGCAGTACCTACGAGCAGTACTTC. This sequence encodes CASSTYEQYF.

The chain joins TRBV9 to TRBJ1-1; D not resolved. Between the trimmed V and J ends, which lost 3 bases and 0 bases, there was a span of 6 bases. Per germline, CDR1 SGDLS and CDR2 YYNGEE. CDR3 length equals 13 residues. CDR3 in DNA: TGTGCCAGCAGCGAGGACCTGAACACTGAAGCTTTCTTT. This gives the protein CASSEDLNTEAFF.

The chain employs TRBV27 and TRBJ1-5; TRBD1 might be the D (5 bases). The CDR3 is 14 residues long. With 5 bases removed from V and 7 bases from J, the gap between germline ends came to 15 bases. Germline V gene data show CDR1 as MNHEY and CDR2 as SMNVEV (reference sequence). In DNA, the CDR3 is TGTGCCAGCAGTCCCGGGGGAGGAAACCAGCCCCAGCATTTT. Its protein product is CASSPGGGNQPQHF.

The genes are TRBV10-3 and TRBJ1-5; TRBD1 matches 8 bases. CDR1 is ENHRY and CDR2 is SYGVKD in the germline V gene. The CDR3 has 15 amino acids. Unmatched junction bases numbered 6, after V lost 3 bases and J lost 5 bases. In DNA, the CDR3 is TGTGCCATCAGTGATGGGACAGGATACGATCAGCCCCAGCATTTT. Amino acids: CAISDGTGYDQPQHF.

The CDR3 region is CASSQLLAGGSEETQYF. For the CDR3, the DNA is TGTGCCAGCAGCCAACTTTTAGCGGGGGGGTCTGAAGAGACCCAGTACTTC. The chain employs TRBV7-8 and TRBJ2-5; 11 bases are shared with TRBD2. This CDR3 contains 17 residues. J was trimmed by 3 bases and V by 5 bases; bases with no gene match: 11. Germline-derived CDR1 and CDR2 are SGHVS and FQNEAQ.

CDR3 amino acids: CASSPLGENTGELFF. For the CDR3, the DNA is TGCGCCAGCAGCCCCTTGGGGGAGAACACCGGGGAGCTGTTTTTT. The rearrangement joins TRBV5-1 to TRBJ2-2; D may correspond to TRBD1 or TRBD2 (5 bases each). This CDR3 is built from 15 residues. The V gene lost 4 bases and the J gene lost 1 base, with 11 bases spanning the gap. Germline V gene sequence: CDR1 SGHRS, CDR2 YFSETQ.

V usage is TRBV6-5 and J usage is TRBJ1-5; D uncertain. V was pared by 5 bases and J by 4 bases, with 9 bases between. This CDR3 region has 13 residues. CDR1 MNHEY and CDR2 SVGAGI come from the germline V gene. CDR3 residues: CASSTSINQPQHF. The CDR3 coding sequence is TGTGCCAGCAGTACCTCTATAAATCAGCCCCAGCATTTT.

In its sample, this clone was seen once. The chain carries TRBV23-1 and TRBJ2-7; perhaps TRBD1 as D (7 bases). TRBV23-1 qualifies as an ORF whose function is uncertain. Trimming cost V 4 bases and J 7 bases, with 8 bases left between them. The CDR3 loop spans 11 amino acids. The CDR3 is CASSPGGEQYF. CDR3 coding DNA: TGCGCCAGCAGTCCAGGGGGGGAGCAGTACTTC.

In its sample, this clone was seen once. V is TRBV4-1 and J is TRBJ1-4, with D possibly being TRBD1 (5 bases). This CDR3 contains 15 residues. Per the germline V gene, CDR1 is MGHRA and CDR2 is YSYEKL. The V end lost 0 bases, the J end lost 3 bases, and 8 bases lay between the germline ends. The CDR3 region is CASSQDSGANEKLFF. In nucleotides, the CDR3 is TGCGCCAGCAGCCAAGATTCGGGGGCTAATGAAAAACTGTTTTTT.